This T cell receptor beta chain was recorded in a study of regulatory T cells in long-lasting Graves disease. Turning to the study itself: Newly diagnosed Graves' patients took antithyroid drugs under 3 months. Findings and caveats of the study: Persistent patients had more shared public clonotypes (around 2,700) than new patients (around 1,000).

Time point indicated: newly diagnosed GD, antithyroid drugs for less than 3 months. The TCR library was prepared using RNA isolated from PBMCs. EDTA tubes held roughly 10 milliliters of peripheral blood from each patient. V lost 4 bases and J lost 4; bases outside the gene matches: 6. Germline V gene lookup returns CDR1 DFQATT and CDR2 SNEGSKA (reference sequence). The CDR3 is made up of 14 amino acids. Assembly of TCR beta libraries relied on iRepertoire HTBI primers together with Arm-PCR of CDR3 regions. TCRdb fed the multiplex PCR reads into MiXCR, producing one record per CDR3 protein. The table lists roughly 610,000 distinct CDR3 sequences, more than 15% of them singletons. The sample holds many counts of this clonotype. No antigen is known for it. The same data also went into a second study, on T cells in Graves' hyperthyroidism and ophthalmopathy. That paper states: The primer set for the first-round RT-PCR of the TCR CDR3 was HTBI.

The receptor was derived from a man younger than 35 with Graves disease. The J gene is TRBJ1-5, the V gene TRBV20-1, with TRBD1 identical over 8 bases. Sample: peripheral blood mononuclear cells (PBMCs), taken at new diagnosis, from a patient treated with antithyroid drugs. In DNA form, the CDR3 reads TGCAGTGCTACGGACAGGGTGAGGAATCAGCCCCAGCATTTT. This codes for CSATDRVRNQPQHF.